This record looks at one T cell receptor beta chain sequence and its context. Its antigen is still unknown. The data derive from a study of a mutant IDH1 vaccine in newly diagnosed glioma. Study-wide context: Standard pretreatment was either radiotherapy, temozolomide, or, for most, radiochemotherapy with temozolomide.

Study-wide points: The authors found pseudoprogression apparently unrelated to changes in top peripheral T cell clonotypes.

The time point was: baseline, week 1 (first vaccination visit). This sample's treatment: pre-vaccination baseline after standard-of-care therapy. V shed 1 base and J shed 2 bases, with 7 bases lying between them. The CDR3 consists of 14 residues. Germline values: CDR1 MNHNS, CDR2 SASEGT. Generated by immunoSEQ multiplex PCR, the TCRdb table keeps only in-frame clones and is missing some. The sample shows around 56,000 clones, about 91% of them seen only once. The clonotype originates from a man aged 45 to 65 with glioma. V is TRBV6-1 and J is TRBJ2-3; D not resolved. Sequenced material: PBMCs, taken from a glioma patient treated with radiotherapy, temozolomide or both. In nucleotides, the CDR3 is TGTGCCAGCAGTGAAGTTCGTCACACAGATACGCAGTATTTT. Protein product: CASSEVRHTDTQYF.